The 23 T cell receptor beta chains presented below share a single source sample, sequenced in a study of circulating CD8 cells and anti-PD-1 response in melanoma. Each library started from about 15 ng of total RNA using the QIAseq Immune Repertoire TCR panel. TCRdb reprocessed the reads with MiXCR, giving one entry per CDR3 protein. This sample has about 440 distinct CDR3 sequences; 14% occur once, and the top ten carry 35% to 45%. Live CD3+CD8+TCRalphabeta+ cells were sorted into four subsets by PD-1 and/or TIGIT. Sequencing was performed on CD8+ T cells from PBMCs, taken at baseline or after one month of anti-PD-1 therapy (not recorded which). These receptors originate from a human donor with melanoma.

By share, this clonotype ranks as hyperexpanded. The rearrangement links TRBV2 to TRBJ2-1; possibly TRBD1 or TRBD2 for D (5 bases each). This CDR3 is built from 14 residues. Trimming cost V 4 bases and J 4 bases, with 11 bases left between them. CDR1 is SNHLY, CDR2 FYNNEI, per germline. The CDR3 loop reads CASSARDPYNEQFF. CDR3 DNA: TGTGCCAGCAGTGCCCGGGACCCGTACAATGAGCAGTTCTTC.

In its sample, this clonotype is large. This chain links TRBV5-5 with TRBJ1-1; D is unresolved. The CDR3 is made up of 13 amino acids. The V end lost 4 bases, the J end lost 3 bases, and 10 bases lay between the germline ends. CDR1 and CDR2 from the germline V gene are SGHKS and YYEKEE (reference sequence). The CDR3 is CASSHQADTEAFF. CDR3 sequence (DNA): TGTGCCAGCAGCCATCAGGCAGACACTGAAGCTTTCTTT.

The rearrangement joins TRBV27 to TRBJ2-5; D not resolved. The CDR3 runs to 13 residues. CDR1 and CDR2 (germline): MNHEY, SMNVEV (reference sequence). The V and J ends lost 5 bases and 4 bases respectively, with 11 bases between them. CDR3 coding DNA: TGTGCCAGCAGTCGAGTAGTTCGAGAGACCCAGTACTTC. Residues: CASSRVVRETQYF.

The chain uses TRBV29-1 and TRBJ2-1; D is unclear. The CDR3 is 14 residues long. The germline V gene encodes CDR1 SQVTM and CDR2 ANQGSEA. Trimming shortened V by 6 bases and J by 4 bases, and 16 bases separated the two germline ends. The CDR3 DNA follows: TGCAGCGTCCCTGCGCGGTCCTTTTACAATGAGCAGTTCTTC. It codes for CSVPARSFYNEQFF.

By share of the sample, this clonotype is large. The chain employs TRBV27 and TRBJ1-1; D unclear. The germline V and J ends were trimmed by 11 bases and 5 bases, with 15 bases remaining between them. The CDR3 extends over 12 amino acids. Germline assignment: CDR1 MNHEY and CDR2 SMNVEV (reference sequence). CDR3 sequence reads: CARHTRETEAFF. CDR3 sequence (DNA): TGTGCCCGACACACCAGAGAAACTGAAGCTTTCTTT.

Within the sample, this clonotype is large. The CDR3 is CASSLSLAGNTDTQYF. For the CDR3, the DNA is TGTGCCAGCAGTTTATCCCTAGCGGGTAACACAGATACGCAGTATTTT. This chain links TRBV28 with TRBJ2-3; 8 bases line up with TRBD2. The CDR3 spans 16 residues. With V trimmed by 1 base and J by 2 bases, 5 bases remained unmatched. In germline, CDR1 is MDHEN, CDR2 SYDVKM.

Sample share makes this clonotype large. V is TRBV9 and J is TRBJ2-3; TRBD1 aligns across 9 bases. Germline lookup yields CDR1 SGDLS and CDR2 YYNGEE. The CDR3 runs to 16 residues. J was trimmed by 3 bases and V by 3 bases; bases with no gene match: 8. The CDR3 bases are TGTGCCAGCAGCGGCCTAGGAGACAGGGGGACAGATACGCAGTATTTT. Its protein product is CASSGLGDRGTDTQYF.

In its sample, this clonotype is medium-sized. The chain combines TRBV13 with TRBJ2-1, with D possibly being TRBD1 or TRBD2 (5 bases each). Trimming cost V 5 bases and J 9 bases, with 14 bases left between them. Germline V gene lookup returns CDR1 PRHDT and CDR2 FYEKMQ (reference sequence). This CDR3 has 13 amino acids. The CDR3 spells CASSSGPQGEQFF. The CDR3 DNA reads as TGTGCCAGCAGCAGCGGCCCTCAGGGTGAGCAGTTCTTC.

This chain connects TRBV2 to TRBJ2-1; D gene unclear. This CDR3 is built from 16 residues. V was clipped by 3 bases and J by 8 bases, with 20 bases between them. The V gene's germline CDR1 is SNHLY and CDR2 FYNNEI. CDR3 nucleotides: TGTGCCAGCAGTGATCCCTCCGAAGCCACGTCAGATGAGCAGTTCTTC. Translation gives CASSDPSEATSDEQFF.

This clonotype is judged large. The gene calls are TRBV6-5 and TRBJ2-7; 10 bases match TRBD1. V dropped 7 bases and J dropped 3; count of bases not matched to a gene: 3. This CDR3 comprises 13 residues. Germline V gene lookup returns CDR1 MNHEY and CDR2 SVGAGI. CDR3 loop: CASTGTGVYEQYF. The DNA of the CDR3 is TGTGCCAGCACCGGGACAGGGGTCTACGAGCAGTACTTC.

By share of the sample, this clonotype is large. The V gene is TRBV9, the J gene TRBJ2-1; 9 bases are a match to TRBD1. The trim removed 5 bases at V and 7 bases at J, leaving 10 bases unmatched. This CDR3 region has 15 residues. Germline V gives CDR1 SGDLS, CDR2 YYNGEE. The CDR3 region is CASRSPGQGQNEQFF. In nucleotides, the CDR3 is TGTGCCAGCAGAAGCCCGGGACAGGGTCAGAATGAGCAGTTCTTC.

Sample share makes this clonotype medium-sized. The V call is TRBV27, the J call TRBJ1-4; 7 nucleotides line up with TRBD1. The V segment lost 3 bases and the J segment 6 bases; nucleotides outside the gene matches: 4. The length of the CDR3 is 14 residues. Germline V CDR1 and CDR2: MNHEY, SMNVEV (reference sequence). The CDR3: CASSLEGADEKLFF. Here the CDR3 DNA reads TGTGCCAGCAGTTTGGAGGGGGCAGATGAAAAACTGTTTTTT.

This clonotype is judged large (0.1 to 1%). The J gene is TRBJ2-2, the V gene TRBV4-1; D call uncertain. Germline assignment: CDR1 MGHRA and CDR2 YSYEKL. V gave up 1 base and J gave up 0 bases, with 9 bases separating them. The CDR3 extends over 16 amino acids. CDR3 DNA sequence: TGCGCCAGCAGCCAAGTAGCAGGAACGAACACCGGGGAGCTGTTTTTT. Amino acid sequence: CASSQVAGTNTGELFF.

This clonotype is large in the sample. This chain joins TRBV20-1 and TRBJ1-1; D unresolved. Looked up from germline, CDR1 is DFQATT and CDR2 is SNEGSKA (reference sequence). The CDR3 sequence is 15 residues long. V was clipped by 3 bases and J by 0 bases, with 14 bases between them. CDR3 residues: CSARASPGLNTEAFF. The CDR3 coding sequence is TGCAGTGCTAGGGCTTCCCCGGGCCTGAACACTGAAGCTTTCTTT.

Within the sample, this clonotype is medium-sized. J is TRBJ2-5 and V is TRBV29-1; 7 nucleotides align to TRBD1. Unmatched junction bases numbered 8, after V lost 8 bases and J lost 5 bases. Germline CDR1 SQVTM, CDR2 ANQGSEA. The CDR3 totals 12 residues. CDR3 coding DNA: TGCAGCACTCGACAGGGCAGGGAGACCCAGTACTTC. As protein: CSTRQGRETQYF.

This clonotype is categorized as large. The V call is TRBV28, the J call TRBJ1-1; D is unresolved. The V gene's germline CDR1 is MDHEN and CDR2 SYDVKM. This CDR3 has 11 amino acids. V was trimmed by 7 bases and J by 10 bases, leaving 13 bases between them. The CDR3 sequence: CASILGLRAFF. CDR3 bases: TGTGCCAGCATTCTAGGGTTAAGAGCTTTCTTT.

This clonotype is categorized as large. The J gene is TRBJ2-7, the V gene TRBV4-2; D assignment may be TRBD1 or TRBD2 (5 bases each). Trimming pared 0 bases from V and 3 bases from J, leaving 12 bases between. Germline lookup yields CDR1 LGHNA and CDR2 YNFKEQ. The CDR3 length is 15 residues. This chain's CDR3 is CASSQDGGDGYEQYF. The CDR3 nucleotides read TGTGCCAGCAGCCAAGATGGGGGTGACGGCTACGAGCAGTACTTC.

By share, this clonotype counts as large. V is TRBV27 and J is TRBJ2-7, with D perhaps TRBD2 (6 bases). The germline gives CDR1 MNHEY, CDR2 SMNVEV (reference sequence). With 0 bases removed from V and 0 bases from J, the gap between germline ends came to 9 bases. The CDR3 loop spans 15 amino acids. CDR3 sequence reads: CASSLSTAGSYEQYF. The CDR3 DNA reads as TGTGCCAGCAGTTTATCGACAGCGGGCTCCTACGAGCAGTACTTC.

On this clonotype: A read error may produce the germline difference seen at one junction end. The chain uses TRBV28 and TRBJ2-5; D is undetermined. The germline CDR1 and CDR2 sequences are MDHEN and SYDVKM. The CDR3 has 12 residues. Here the CDR3 reads CAGSRYPETQYF. In DNA, the CDR3 is TGTGCCGGCAGCCGGTATCCCGAGACCCAGTACTTC.

This clonotype is deemed large (0.1 to 1%). The rearrangement joins TRBV5-4 to TRBJ2-5; no definite D call. V lost 4 bases and J lost 7, with 14 bases in between. CDR1 is SGHNT and CDR2 is YYREEE in the germline V gene (reference sequence). The CDR3 covers 13 residues. CDR3 nucleotide sequence: TGTGCCAGCAGCACCTCGGACCCGGGGACCCAGTACTTC. Amino acid sequence: CASSTSDPGTQYF.

This clonotype is deemed large (0.1 to 1%). This chain connects TRBV29-1 to TRBJ2-1; 7 bases are shared with TRBD1. J lost 0 bases, V lost 2 bases, and 4 bases had no gene match. Looked up from germline, CDR1 is SQVTM and CDR2 is ANQGSEA. CDR3 length: 15 residues. In DNA form, the CDR3 reads TGCAGCGTTGAAAATCAGGGGGTCTCCTACAATGAGCAGTTCTTC. Amino acids: CSVENQGVSYNEQFF.

This clonotype was counted only a few times. The chain employs TRBV5-6 and TRBJ2-3; no firm D call. V dropped 2 bases and J dropped 6 bases, with 16 bases sitting between them. CDR3 size: 15 residues. Germline V gene lookup returns CDR1 SGHDT and CDR2 YYEEEE. The CDR3 bases are TGTGCCAGCAGCTTAGGCGGCGACCCAACCGATACGCAGTATTTT. This sequence encodes CASSLGGDPTDTQYF.

By share of the sample, this clonotype is large. The chain carries TRBV5-1 and TRBJ1-2; unclear D gene. V was trimmed by 5 bases and J by 4 bases, leaving 12 bases between them. Germline CDR1 is SGHRS and CDR2 is YFSETQ. There are 13 residues in the CDR3. The CDR3 sequence: CASSHDKPYGYTF. DNA of the CDR3: TGCGCCAGCAGTCACGACAAGCCCTATGGCTACACCTTC.